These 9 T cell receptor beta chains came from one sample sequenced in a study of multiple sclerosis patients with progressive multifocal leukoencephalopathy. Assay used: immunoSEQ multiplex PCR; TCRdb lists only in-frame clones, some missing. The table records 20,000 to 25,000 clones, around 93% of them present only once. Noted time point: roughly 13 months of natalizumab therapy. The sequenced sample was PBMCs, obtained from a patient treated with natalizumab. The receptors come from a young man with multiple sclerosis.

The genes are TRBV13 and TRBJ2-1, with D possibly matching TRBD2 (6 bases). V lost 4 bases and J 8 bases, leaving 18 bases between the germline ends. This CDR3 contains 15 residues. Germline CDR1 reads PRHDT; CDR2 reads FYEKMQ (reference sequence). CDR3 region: CASSSRLERADEQFF. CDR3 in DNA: TGTGCCAGCAGCTCACGACTAGAGCGCGCCGATGAGCAGTTCTTC.

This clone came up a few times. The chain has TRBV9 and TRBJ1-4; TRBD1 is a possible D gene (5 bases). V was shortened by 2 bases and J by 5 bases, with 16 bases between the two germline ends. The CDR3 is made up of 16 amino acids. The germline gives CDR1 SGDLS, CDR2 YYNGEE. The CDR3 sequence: CASSVGLQGRNEKLFF. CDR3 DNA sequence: TGTGCCAGCAGCGTTGGACTTCAGGGAAGGAATGAAAAACTGTTTTTT.

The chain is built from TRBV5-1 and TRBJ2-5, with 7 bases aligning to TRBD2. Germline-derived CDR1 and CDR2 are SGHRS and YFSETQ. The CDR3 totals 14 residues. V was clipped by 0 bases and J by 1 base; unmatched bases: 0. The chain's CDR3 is CASSLASGQETQYF. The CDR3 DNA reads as TGCGCCAGCAGCTTGGCTAGCGGCCAAGAGACCCAGTACTTC.

CDR3 amino acids: CASSTGLNTEAFF. Written as DNA, the CDR3 is TGTGCCAGCAGTACAGGGTTGAACACTGAAGCTTTCTTT. The genes are TRBV7-6 and TRBJ1-1; possibly TRBD1 for D (6 bases). CDR1 SGHVS and CDR2 FNYEAQ come from the germline V gene. The V end lost 6 bases, the J end lost 0 bases, and 8 bases lay between the germline ends. The CDR3 length is 13 residues.

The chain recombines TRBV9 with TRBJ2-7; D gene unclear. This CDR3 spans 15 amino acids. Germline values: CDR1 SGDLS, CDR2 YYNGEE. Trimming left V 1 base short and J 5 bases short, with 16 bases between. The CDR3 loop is CASSVSAGPIDEQYF. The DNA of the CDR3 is TGTGCCAGCAGCGTATCGGCAGGACCTATCGACGAGCAGTACTTC.

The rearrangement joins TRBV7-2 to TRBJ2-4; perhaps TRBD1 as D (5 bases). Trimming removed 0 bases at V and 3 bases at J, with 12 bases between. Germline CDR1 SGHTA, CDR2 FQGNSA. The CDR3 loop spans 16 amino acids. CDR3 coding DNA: TGTGCCAGCAGCTTAGCTGGGGCCGTCCTCAAAAACATTCAGTACTTC. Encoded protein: CASSLAGAVLKNIQYF.

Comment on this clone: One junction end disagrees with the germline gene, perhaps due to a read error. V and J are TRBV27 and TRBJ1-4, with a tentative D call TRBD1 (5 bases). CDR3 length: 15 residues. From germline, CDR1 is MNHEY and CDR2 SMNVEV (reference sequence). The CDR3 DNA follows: TGTGCCAGCACTTTAAACAGGAACTTAAATGAAAAACTGTTTTTT. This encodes CASTLNRNLNEKLFF. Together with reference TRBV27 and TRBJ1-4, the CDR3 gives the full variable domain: EAQVTQNPRYLITVTGKKLTVTCSQNMNHEYMSWYRQDPGLGLRQIYYSMNVEVTDKGDVPEGYKVSRKEKRNFPLILESPSPNQTSLYFCASTLNRNLNEKLFFGSGTQLSVL.

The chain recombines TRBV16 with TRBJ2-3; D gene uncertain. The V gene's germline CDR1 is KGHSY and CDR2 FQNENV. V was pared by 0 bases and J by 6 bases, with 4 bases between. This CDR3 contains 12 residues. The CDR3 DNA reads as TGTGCCAGCAGCCAATCCACCGATACGCAGTATTTT. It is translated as CASSQSTDTQYF.

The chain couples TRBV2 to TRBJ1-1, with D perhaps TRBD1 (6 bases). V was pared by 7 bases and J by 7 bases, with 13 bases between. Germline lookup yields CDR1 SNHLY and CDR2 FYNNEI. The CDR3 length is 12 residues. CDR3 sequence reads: CASTYGQNEAFF. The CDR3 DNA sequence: TGTGCCAGCACTTATGGACAGAATGAAGCTTTCTTT.